These T cell receptor beta chains were read from a single sample in a study of blood T cell repertoires in COVID-19. Clones were read by immunoSEQ multiplex PCR, and TCRdb kept only the in-frame ones, dropping some. The sample consists of tens of thousands of clones, about 80% of them appearing once. Sequencing used peripheral blood. The receptors originated from a human donor in a cohort sampled during active COVID-19. Both conserved end residues are part of each CDR3. The order of the fields is CDR3 DNA, CDR3 protein, J gene, D gene, V gene, clone size. The D gene is left open where the match is weak. Clone size is not always given. Where it is, it says once, few, many or a class for expanded clones.

cdr3_nt: TGTGCCAGCAGCGTGACGACAGGGACGGCTGAAAAACTGTTTTTT
cdr3_aa: CASSVTTGTAEKLFF
j_call: TRBJ1-4
d_call: TRBD1
v_call: TRBV7-2
clone_size: .

cdr3_nt: TGTGCCAGCGGAGGAACTTTCTACGAGCAGTACTTC
cdr3_aa: CASGGTFYEQYF
j_call: TRBJ2-7
d_call: .
v_call: TRBV2
clone_size: .

cdr3_nt: TGTGCCAGCAGTTATGGGACAGGGGGCGGCGAGCAGTACTTC
cdr3_aa: CASSYGTGGGEQYF
j_call: TRBJ2-7
d_call: TRBD1
v_call: TRBV6-5
clone_size: .

cdr3_nt: TGTGCCAGCAGTAACTCTTGGACAGGGGGCTACGAGCAGTACTTC
cdr3_aa: CASSNSWTGGYEQYF
j_call: TRBJ2-7
d_call: TRBD1
v_call: TRBV27
clone_size: .

cdr3_nt: TGTGCCAGCAGCCAAGAAGTGACAGGTCTCGAAGCTTTCTTT
cdr3_aa: CASSQEVTGLEAFF
j_call: TRBJ1-1
d_call: .
v_call: TRBV3-1/TRBV3-2
clone_size: .

cdr3_nt: TGTGCCAGCAGCTTGGGGCCTAGCTATGGCTACACCTTC
cdr3_aa: CASSLGPSYGYTF
j_call: TRBJ1-2
d_call: .
v_call: TRBV7-9
clone_size: .

cdr3_nt: TGTGCCAGCAGCGTAGTGGAGACTCTCCCGGGCGAGCAGTACTTC
cdr3_aa: CASSVVETLPGEQYF
j_call: TRBJ2-7
d_call: .
v_call: TRBV9
clone_size: .

cdr3_nt: TGTGCCAGCAGCAACAGGGTTTCCGGGGCCAACGTCCTGACTTTC
cdr3_aa: CASSNRVSGANVLTF
j_call: TRBJ2-6
d_call: .
v_call: TRBV5-4
clone_size: .

cdr3_nt: TGTGCCAGCAGCCCACTACGTAGGTCGATCACAGATACGCAGTATTTT
cdr3_aa: CASSPLRRSITDTQYF
j_call: TRBJ2-3
d_call: .
v_call: TRBV4-2
clone_size: .

cdr3_nt: TGTGCCAGCAGCCAAGAACAACAGGGGGCCTACGAGCAGTACTTC
cdr3_aa: CASSQEQQGAYEQYF
j_call: TRBJ2-7
d_call: TRBD1
v_call: TRBV14
clone_size: .

cdr3_nt: TGTGCCAGCAGCCTAGCCGCCGGCACCGGGGAGCTGTTTTTT
cdr3_aa: CASSLAAGTGELFF
j_call: TRBJ2-2
d_call: .
v_call: TRBV4-2
clone_size: .

cdr3_nt: TGTGCCAGCTCCATGGGACAGCTTGAAAAACTGTTTTTT
cdr3_aa: CASSMGQLEKLFF
j_call: TRBJ1-4
d_call: TRBD1
v_call: TRBV18
clone_size: .

cdr3_nt: TGTGCCAGCAGCCAAGGGCAGGGCATACGGAACACTGAAGCTTTCTTT
cdr3_aa: CASSQGQGIRNTEAFF
j_call: TRBJ1-1
d_call: .
v_call: TRBV3-1/TRBV3-2
clone_size: .

cdr3_nt: TGTGCCAGCAGCTTAAGGAGCCTTAGGAGGGGAGGGAGTGGCTACACCTTC
cdr3_aa: CASSLRSLRRGGSGYTF
j_call: TRBJ1-2
d_call: .
v_call: TRBV7-7
clone_size: .

cdr3_nt: TGTGCCAGCAGAAGGGGGGGCCTGGAGACCCAGTACTTC
cdr3_aa: CASRRGGLETQYF
j_call: TRBJ2-5
d_call: .
v_call: TRBV7-6
clone_size: .

cdr3_nt: TGTGCCAGCAGCCGAGCACCCGCAGCCTACGAGCAGTACTTC
cdr3_aa: CASSRAPAAYEQYF
j_call: TRBJ2-7
d_call: .
v_call: TRBV7-8
clone_size: .

cdr3_nt: TGTGCCATCAGTGAGGGAGGACAGCCCCAGCATTTT
cdr3_aa: CAISEGGQPQHF
j_call: TRBJ1-5
d_call: .
v_call: TRBV10-3
clone_size: .

cdr3_nt: TGTGCCAGCAAGGCGGGTTTGAACACTGAAGCTTTCTTT
cdr3_aa: CASKAGLNTEAFF
j_call: TRBJ1-1
d_call: .
v_call: TRBV2
clone_size: .

cdr3_nt: TGTGCCAGCAGCTTCGCCACAGGATCGGATGGCTACACCTTC
cdr3_aa: CASSFATGSDGYTF
j_call: TRBJ1-2
d_call: .
v_call: TRBV7-2
clone_size: .

cdr3_nt: TGTGCCAGCAGGGAGGACAGGGATTATGGTGAGACCCAGTACTTC
cdr3_aa: CASREDRDYGETQYF
j_call: TRBJ2-5
d_call: TRBD1
v_call: TRBV2
clone_size: .

cdr3_nt: TGTGCCAGTAGAGGGACAGTCAACACTGAAGCTTTCTTT
cdr3_aa: CASRGTVNTEAFF
j_call: TRBJ1-1
d_call: TRBD1
v_call: TRBV3-1/TRBV3-2
clone_size: .

cdr3_nt: TGTGCCAGCAGTTTCTCAGGGCAGCCCCAGCATTTT
cdr3_aa: CASSFSGQPQHF
j_call: TRBJ1-5
d_call: .
v_call: TRBV28
clone_size: .

cdr3_nt: TGCGCCAGCAGTCAAGTGGGTCGGGGCTCCTACAATGAGCAGTTCTTC
cdr3_aa: CASSQVGRGSYNEQFF
j_call: TRBJ2-1
d_call: .
v_call: TRBV23-1
clone_size: .

cdr3_nt: TGCGCCAGCAGCCTTGACGGGGGGGCCTATGGCTACACCTTC
cdr3_aa: CASSLDGGAYGYTF
j_call: TRBJ1-2
d_call: .
v_call: TRBV5-1
clone_size: .

cdr3_nt: TGTGCCAGCAGCCAGCAGCAGACAGGGACTGGAAACACCATATATTTT
cdr3_aa: CASSQQQTGTGNTIYF
j_call: TRBJ1-3
d_call: TRBD1
v_call: TRBV7-2
clone_size: .

cdr3_nt: TGTGCCAGCAGTCCGTTAGATCGGGTGTTTTTT
cdr3_aa: CASSPLDRVFF
j_call: TRBJ1-4
d_call: .
v_call: TRBV2
clone_size: .

cdr3_nt: TGTGCCTGGAAGGGACAGGGGACGGGCGAGCAGTACTTC
cdr3_aa: CAWKGQGTGEQYF
j_call: TRBJ2-7
d_call: TRBD1
v_call: TRBV30
clone_size: .

cdr3_nt: TGTGCCAGCAGCCGCACCTTGAGGAGCGGGGAGCTGTTTTTT
cdr3_aa: CASSRTLRSGELFF
j_call: TRBJ2-2
d_call: .
v_call: TRBV6-5
clone_size: .

cdr3_nt: TGTGCCAGCAGTTTACGGCGAGGGACCTACGAGCAGTACTTC
cdr3_aa: CASSLRRGTYEQYF
j_call: TRBJ2-7
d_call: .
v_call: TRBV27
clone_size: .

cdr3_nt: TGTGCCAGCAGCGCCAACAGTAATGAGCAGTTCTTC
cdr3_aa: CASSANSNEQFF
j_call: TRBJ2-1
d_call: .
v_call: TRBV9
clone_size: .

cdr3_nt: TGCGCCAGCAGTGGGGGGACAGGGAGGGCAGATACGCAGTATTTT
cdr3_aa: CASSGGTGRADTQYF
j_call: TRBJ2-3
d_call: TRBD1
v_call: TRBV10-1
clone_size: .

cdr3_nt: TGTGCCAGCAGCTCCCGGGACTACAATGAGCAGTTCTTC
cdr3_aa: CASSSRDYNEQFF
j_call: TRBJ2-1
d_call: .
v_call: TRBV4-2
clone_size: .

cdr3_nt: TGTGCCAGTAGTTCCGGGACAGGGTCAGATACGCAGTATTTT
cdr3_aa: CASSSGTGSDTQYF
j_call: TRBJ2-3
d_call: TRBD1
v_call: TRBV19
clone_size: once

cdr3_nt: TGCGCCAGCAGCTTAGGACAGTCCTATAATGGCTACACCTTC
cdr3_aa: CASSLGQSYNGYTF
j_call: TRBJ1-2
d_call: .
v_call: TRBV5-1
clone_size: .

cdr3_nt: TGTGCCAGCAGCCCTCGAAGGGGGGGCCACGAGCAGTACTTC
cdr3_aa: CASSPRRGGHEQYF
j_call: TRBJ2-7
d_call: .
v_call: TRBV7-9
clone_size: .

cdr3_nt: TGTGCCCGGGAGGGGGTCGGCTATGGCTACACCTTC
cdr3_aa: CAREGVGYGYTF
j_call: TRBJ1-2
d_call: .
v_call: TRBV30
clone_size: .

cdr3_nt: TGTGCCAGCAGAGGACAGGGGGGCACTGAAGCTTTCTTT
cdr3_aa: CASRGQGGTEAFF
j_call: TRBJ1-1
d_call: TRBD1
v_call: TRBV12-3/TRBV12-4
clone_size: .

cdr3_nt: TGTGCCAGCAGCAAAGGAGGGCGGGCAGACGTTCCCCCACCTTTCGAGCAGTACTTC
cdr3_aa: CASSKGGRADVPPPFEQYF
j_call: TRBJ2-7
d_call: .
v_call: TRBV21-1
clone_size: .

cdr3_nt: TGTGCCAGCAGACCCCCTACAGGCACCGGGGAAGCTTTCTTT
cdr3_aa: CASRPPTGTGEAFF
j_call: TRBJ1-1
d_call: .
v_call: TRBV6-5
clone_size: .

cdr3_nt: TGTGCCAGCAGCTTAGCGAGTTTTAACAGGGGGAACACTGAAGCTTTCTTT
cdr3_aa: CASSLASFNRGNTEAFF
j_call: TRBJ1-1
d_call: TRBD1
v_call: TRBV7-9
clone_size: .

cdr3_nt: TGCGCCAGCAGCACAGGACAGGTGGATGGCTACACCTTC
cdr3_aa: CASSTGQVDGYTF
j_call: TRBJ1-2
d_call: TRBD1
v_call: TRBV5-1
clone_size: .

cdr3_nt: TGTGCCAGCAGTGAAGCGGGGGGACAGATAAATCAGCCCCAGCATTTT
cdr3_aa: CASSEAGGQINQPQHF
j_call: TRBJ1-5
d_call: TRBD1
v_call: TRBV2
clone_size: .